This entry lists 30 T cell receptor beta chains sequenced from one sample in a study of blood T cell repertoires in COVID-19. Generated by immunoSEQ multiplex PCR, the TCRdb table keeps only in-frame clones and is missing some. The repertoire holds approximately 100,000 clones, roughly 80% seen once, with about 18% in the top ten. The specimen was peripheral blood. Source of these receptors: a woman aged 55-69 years with acute or convalescent COVID-19.

V usage is TRBV9 and J usage is TRBJ2-1, with TRBD2 matching over 14 bases. After removal of 2 bases from V and 4 bases from J, the junction contained 2 bases not matched to a gene. This CDR3 is 16 amino acids long. Germline V gene sequence: CDR1 SGDLS, CDR2 YYNGEE. As DNA, the CDR3 is TGTGCCAGCAGCGTCGGACTAGCGGGGGGTTACAATGAGCAGTTCTTC. This sequence encodes CASSVGLAGGYNEQFF. Drawing the rest from reference TRBV9 and TRBJ2-1, the complete variable domain is DSGVTQTPKHLITATGQRVTLRCSPRSGDLSVYWYQQSLDQGLQFLIQYYNGEERAKGNILERFSAQQFPDLHSELNLSSLELGDSALYFCASSVGLAGGYNEQFFGPGTRLTVL.

This clone is termed medium-sized. The gene calls are TRBV7-2 and TRBJ2-2, with 11 bases aligning to TRBD2. This CDR3 has 18 amino acids. Germline values: CDR1 SGHTA, CDR2 FQGNSA. The ends lost 1 base at V and 4 bases at J; junction bases unmatched: 8. The DNA for the CDR3 is TGTGCCAGCAGCTTAGGACTAGCGGGGACCCGGGGCACCGGGGAGCTGTTTTTT. It specifies CASSLGLAGTRGTGELFF.

Turning to this clone: One junction end disagrees with the germline gene, perhaps due to a read error. This chain joins TRBV11-3 and TRBJ2-1; D perhaps matches TRBD2 (6 bases). Germline-derived CDR1 and CDR2 are SGHNT and YENEEA. The CDR3 is 12 amino acids. CDR3 region: CASSLGLNKQFF. CDR3 DNA: TGTGCCAGCAGCTTGGGACTCAATAAGCAGTTCTTC.

CDR3 amino acids: CASSFGTGLLDEQYF. CDR3 sequence (DNA): TGTGCCAGCAGTTTCGGGACAGGCCTTCTGGACGAGCAGTACTTC. V is TRBV27 and J is TRBJ2-7; 8 positions match TRBD1. V gave up 3 bases and J gave up 5 bases; unmatched junction bases: 9. There are 15 residues in the CDR3. Per germline, CDR1 MNHEY and CDR2 SMNVEV (reference sequence).

This clone has only one observation. This rearrangement joins TRBV4-2 to TRBJ2-6; the match to TRBD1 covers 7 bases. CDR3 length equals 18 residues. Germline trimming cut 2 bases from V and 4 bases from J; bases unmatched to any gene: 11. Germline values: CDR1 LGHNA, CDR2 YNFKEQ. The CDR3 DNA is TGTGCCAGCAGCCAATTACACCGGGACAGTGGAGGGGCCAACGTCCTGACTTTC. As protein: CASSQLHRDSGGANVLTF.

The gene calls are TRBV9 and TRBJ2-3; 8 nucleotides align to TRBD2. V lost 0 bases, J lost 2 bases, and 8 bases stayed unmatched. There are 17 residues in the CDR3. Per germline, CDR1 SGDLS and CDR2 YYNGEE. CDR3 sequence: CASSVEGVAGPTDTQYF. In nucleotides, the CDR3 is TGTGCCAGCAGCGTAGAGGGTGTAGCGGGGCCCACAGATACGCAGTATTTT.

This clone was counted once. V is TRBV15 and J is TRBJ2-7, with D hard to call. The CDR3 has 12 residues. Trimming took 1 base from V and 6 from J, leaving 7 bases between them. The germline CDR1 and CDR2 sequences are LNHNV and YYDKDF (reference sequence). The CDR3 protein is CATSRAGGEQYF. The CDR3 DNA is TGTGCCACCAGCAGAGCGGGTGGCGAGCAGTACTTC.

V usage is TRBV5-1 and J usage is TRBJ1-2; 9 bases fit TRBD1. After removal of 4 bases from V and 4 bases from J, the junction contained 11 bases not matched to a gene. The CDR3 is 16 amino acids. Germline V gene sequence: CDR1 SGHRS, CDR2 YFSETQ. The CDR3 is CASSPDQTGGGYGYTF. The CDR3 DNA reads TGCGCCAGCAGCCCGGATCAAACAGGGGGCGGCTATGGCTACACCTTC.

The CDR3 protein is CASSKTGTGGAKLFF. In DNA form, the CDR3 reads TGTGCCAGCAGCAAAACCGGGACAGGGGGCGCAAAACTGTTTTTT. The gene calls are TRBV28 and TRBJ1-4; 12 nucleotides align to TRBD1. The CDR3 covers 15 residues. From germline, CDR1 is MDHEN and CDR2 SYDVKM. Trimming took 6 bases from V and 10 from J; bases not matched to a gene: 9.

The V call is TRBV30, the J call TRBJ1-5; TRBD1 matches at 9 bases. Germline assignment: CDR1 GTSNPN and CDR2 SVGIG (reference sequence). The CDR3 sequence is 14 residues long. The J segment lost 5 bases and the V segment lost 3 bases, leaving 5 bases of the junction unmatched. The CDR3 DNA reads TGTGCCTGGAGAGGGGGACAGGGAGATCAGCCCCAGCATTTT. As protein: CAWRGGQGDQPQHF.

The chain couples TRBV30 to TRBJ1-6, with D tentatively TRBD1 (5 bases). The germline CDR1 and CDR2 sequences are GTSNPN and SVGIG (reference sequence). This CDR3 contains 15 residues. Between the trimmed V and J ends, which lost 0 bases and 0 bases, there was a span of 6 bases. This CDR3 is CAWSVGGSYNSPLHF. The CDR3, as DNA: TGTGCCTGGAGTGTCGGGGGCTCCTATAATTCACCCCTCCACTTT.

The chain carries TRBV7-9 and TRBJ2-7; 9 nucleotides line up with TRBD1. CDR3 length equals 14 residues. Germline assignment: CDR1 SEHNR and CDR2 FQNEAQ (reference sequence). Losses at the gene ends were 5 bases for V and 3 bases for J; bases not matched to a gene: 5. CDR3 in amino acids: CASSTGTGSYEQYF. CDR3 nucleotide sequence: TGTGCCAGCAGCACCGGGACAGGGAGCTACGAGCAGTACTTC.

The chain carries TRBV6-5 and TRBJ1-1; 7 bases are a match to TRBD1. The CDR3 is 14 amino acids. From germline, CDR1 is MNHEY and CDR2 SVGAGI. With V trimmed by 7 bases and J by 4 bases, 9 bases remained unmatched. The CDR3 nucleotides read TGTGCCAGCACCCAAGACAGGGTTAGCACTGAAGCTTTCTTT. Its translation: CASTQDRVSTEAFF.

The rearrangement uses TRBV28 and TRBJ2-1, with 8 bases that match TRBD1. This CDR3 is 16 amino acids long. Trimming cost V 2 bases and J 2 bases; bases outside gene matches: 5. Germline CDR1 and CDR2: MDHEN and SYDVKM. The CDR3 DNA is TGTGCCAGCAGTTTACGTGGACAGGGCACCTACAATGAGCAGTTCTTC. Its protein is CASSLRGQGTYNEQFF.

The chain has TRBV18 and TRBJ1-5, with 7 bases matching TRBD1. CDR1 is KGHSH and CDR2 is LQKENI in the germline V gene. Trimming cost V 6 bases and J 6 bases; bases outside gene matches: 8. This CDR3 contains 14 residues. In DNA form, the CDR3 reads TGTGCCAGCTCTCGCGCCCGGGACAGTCAGCCCCAGCATTTT. Its protein product is CASSRARDSQPQHF.

The rearrangement uses TRBV29-1 and TRBJ2-3; TRBD2 matches at 8 bases. The CDR3 extends over 13 amino acids. The V and J ends lost 4 bases and 5 bases, in that order; junction bases with no gene match: 5. Germline CDR1 SQVTM, CDR2 ANQGSEA. CDR3 sequence reads: CSVVLAGIDTQYF. The CDR3 DNA follows: TGCAGCGTTGTGTTAGCGGGGATAGATACGCAGTATTTT.

This chain links TRBV4-1 with TRBJ2-5; tentative D call: TRBD2 (6 bases). CDR1 and CDR2 from the germline V gene are MGHRA and YSYEKL. CDR3 length: 14 residues. V lost 3 bases to trimming and J lost 10 bases, with 18 bases between them. This CDR3 reads CASSQMEGSTIQYF. CDR3 in DNA: TGCGCCAGCAGCCAGATGGAGGGCAGTACCATCCAGTACTTC.

The chain has TRBV6-1 and TRBJ1-5; D is perhaps TRBD1 (6 bases). V lost 2 bases and J lost 6, with 11 bases in between. This CDR3 has 14 residues. In germline, CDR1 is MNHNS, CDR2 SASEGT. CDR3 protein: CASSEIRGSQPQHF. Written as DNA, the CDR3 is TGTGCCAGCAGTGAAATCAGGGGTAGTCAGCCCCAGCATTTT.

In DNA form, the CDR3 reads TGTGCCAGCAGTTTAAGAAGCCTAAGCGAGACCCAGTACTTC. This encodes CASSLRSLSETQYF. The rearrangement joins TRBV28 to TRBJ2-5; D ambiguous. Trimming left V 2 bases short and J 5 bases short, with 12 bases between. The CDR3 has 14 residues. Germline-derived CDR1 and CDR2 are MDHEN and SYDVKM.

The chain joins TRBV20-1 to TRBJ1-1; D gene unclear. The CDR3 is 12 amino acids. CDR1 is DFQATT and CDR2 is SNEGSKA in the germline V gene (reference sequence). V lost 3 bases to trimming and J lost 1 base, with 6 bases between them. This CDR3 reads CSASPQNTEAFF. For the CDR3, the DNA is TGCAGTGCTAGTCCCCAGAACACTGAAGCTTTCTTT.

The CDR3 DNA sequence: TGTGCCAGCGGCTTGGACGAGCAGTACTTC. Translated, it gives CASGLDEQYF. This chain links TRBV2 with TRBJ2-7; D not resolved. Germline V gives CDR1 SNHLY, CDR2 FYNNEI. Trimming shortened V by 8 bases and J by 5 bases, and 7 bases separated the two germline ends. This CDR3 spans 10 amino acids.

The CDR3 nucleotides read TGTGCCAGCAGTTTGCCAGGGTCGAACACTGAAGCTTTCTTT. Translated, it gives CASSLPGSNTEAFF. The rearrangement joins TRBV28 to TRBJ1-1, with D perhaps matching TRBD1 (5 bases). This CDR3 contains 14 residues. CDR1 is MDHEN and CDR2 is SYDVKM in the germline V gene. V lost 3 bases to trimming and J lost 1 base, with 9 bases between them.

The chain is built from TRBV4-2 and TRBJ2-5, with 10 bases lining up with TRBD2. CDR1 is LGHNA and CDR2 is YNFKEQ in the germline V gene. The trim removed 2 bases at V and 5 bases at J, leaving 14 bases unmatched. This CDR3 has 18 amino acids. This CDR3 reads CASSQTGVAGGQGETQYF. The CDR3 DNA reads as TGTGCCAGCAGCCAAACCGGGGTAGCGGGGGGCCAGGGGGAGACCCAGTACTTC.

CDR3 in DNA: TGTGCCAGCAGTGGACAGGTGCAAGAGACCCAGTACTTC. Its translation: CASSGQVQETQYF. The V call is TRBV5-6, the J call TRBJ2-5, with 7 bases identical to TRBD1. V shed 5 bases and J 2 bases; nucleotides not matched to a gene: 3. CDR3 length: 13 residues. Germline V gene lookup returns CDR1 SGHDT and CDR2 YYEEEE.

This clone was seen just once. The J gene is TRBJ1-5, the V gene TRBV6-1, with D perhaps matching TRBD1 (5 bases). Per germline, CDR1 MNHNS and CDR2 SASEGT. CDR3 length: 14 residues. Trimming cost V 2 bases and J 6 bases, with 11 bases left between them. CDR3 in DNA: TGTGCCAGCAGTGAATACAGGTTGGGTCAGCCCCAGCATTTT. It yields the protein CASSEYRLGQPQHF.

This chain joins TRBV2 and TRBJ2-7, with 7 bases aligning to TRBD1. Losses at the gene ends were 6 bases for V and 6 bases for J; bases not matched to a gene: 5. Germline CDR1 reads SNHLY; CDR2 reads FYNNEI. The CDR3 is 12 amino acids. The CDR3 spells CASSHTGAEQYF. In DNA form, the CDR3 reads TGTGCCAGCAGCCACACAGGGGCCGAGCAGTACTTC.

This sequence joins TRBV5-4 and TRBJ2-3; TRBD2 matches at 7 bases. The CDR3 totals 16 residues. After removal of 4 bases from V and 0 bases from J, the junction contained 8 bases not matched to a gene. Germline CDR1 SGHNT, CDR2 YYREEE (reference sequence). The CDR3 nucleotides read TGTGCCAGCAGCATGACTAGCCGGACTAGCACAGATACGCAGTATTTT. Protein: CASSMTSRTSTDTQYF.

The chain carries TRBV7-9 and TRBJ1-1; D remains unclear. The CDR3 loop spans 14 amino acids. CDR1 SEHNR and CDR2 FQNEAQ come from the germline V gene (reference sequence). V shed 5 bases and J shed 2 bases, with 12 bases lying between them. The CDR3 DNA is TGTGCCAGCAGCCCCGGGGAGGGAAACACTGAAGCTTTCTTT. Translation gives CASSPGEGNTEAFF.

Concerning this clone itself: This specimen includes other DNA sequences encoding the same CDR3. The V gene is TRBV11-3, the J gene TRBJ2-5, with D perhaps matching TRBD1 (6 bases). CDR1 SGHNT and CDR2 YENEEA come from the germline V gene. The CDR3 has 14 residues. V shed 1 base and J shed 4 bases, with 10 bases lying between them. Here the CDR3 reads CASSLGTARETQYF. CDR3 coding DNA: TGTGCCAGCAGCTTAGGGACAGCTAGAGAGACCCAGTACTTC.

This clone showed up many times. The chain uses TRBV15 and TRBJ1-5, with a tentative D call TRBD1 (5 bases). Per the germline V gene, CDR1 is LNHNV and CDR2 is YYDKDF (reference sequence). V lost 0 bases, J lost 5 bases, and 11 bases lay in between. This CDR3 is 15 amino acids long. In nucleotides, the CDR3 is TGTGCCACCAGCAGAGATCCGTCAGGGCATCAGCCCCAGCATTTT. Translated, it gives CATSRDPSGHQPQHF. Together with reference TRBV15 and TRBJ1-5, the CDR3 gives the full variable domain: DAMVIQNPRYQVTQFGKPVTLSCSQTLNHNVMYWYQQKSSQAPKLLFHYYDKDFNNEADTPDNFQSRRPNTSFCFLDIRSPGLGDTAMYLCATSRDPSGHQPQHFGDGTRLSIL.